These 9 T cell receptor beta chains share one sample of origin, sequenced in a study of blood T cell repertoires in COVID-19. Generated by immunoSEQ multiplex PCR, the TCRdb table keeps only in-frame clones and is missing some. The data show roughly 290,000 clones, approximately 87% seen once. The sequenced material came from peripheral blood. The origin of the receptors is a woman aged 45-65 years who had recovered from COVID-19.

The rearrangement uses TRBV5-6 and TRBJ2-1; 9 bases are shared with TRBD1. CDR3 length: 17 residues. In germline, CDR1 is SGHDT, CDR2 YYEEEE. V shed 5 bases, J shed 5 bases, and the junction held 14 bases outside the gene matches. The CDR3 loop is CASSLFFRRTGDNEQFF. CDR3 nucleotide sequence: TGTGCCAGCAGTCTATTCTTCCGGAGGACAGGGGACAATGAGCAGTTCTTC.

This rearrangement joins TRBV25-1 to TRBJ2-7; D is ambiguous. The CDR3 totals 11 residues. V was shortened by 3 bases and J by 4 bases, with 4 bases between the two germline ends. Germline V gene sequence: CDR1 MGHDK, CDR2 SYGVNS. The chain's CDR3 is CASSERYEQYF. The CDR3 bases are TGTGCCAGCAGTGAGAGGTACGAGCAGTACTTC.

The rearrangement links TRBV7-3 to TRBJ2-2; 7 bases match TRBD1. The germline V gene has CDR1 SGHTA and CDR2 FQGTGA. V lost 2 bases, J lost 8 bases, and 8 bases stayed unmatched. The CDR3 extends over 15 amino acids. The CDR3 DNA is TGTGCCAGCAGCTTAGGTCCGACAGGGCAAGGGGAGCTGTTTTTT. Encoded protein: CASSLGPTGQGELFF. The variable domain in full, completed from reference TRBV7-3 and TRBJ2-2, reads GAGVSQTPSNKVTEKGKYVELRCDPISGHTALYWYRQSLGQGPEFLIYFQGTGAADDSGLPNDRFFAVRPEGSVSTLKIQRTERGDSAVYLCASSLGPTGQGELFFGEGSRLTVL.

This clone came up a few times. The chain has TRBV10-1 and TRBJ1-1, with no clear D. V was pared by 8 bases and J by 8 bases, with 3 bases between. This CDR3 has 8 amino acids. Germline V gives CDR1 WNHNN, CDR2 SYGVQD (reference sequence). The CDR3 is CASLEAFF. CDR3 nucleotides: TGCGCCAGCTTAGAAGCTTTCTTT.

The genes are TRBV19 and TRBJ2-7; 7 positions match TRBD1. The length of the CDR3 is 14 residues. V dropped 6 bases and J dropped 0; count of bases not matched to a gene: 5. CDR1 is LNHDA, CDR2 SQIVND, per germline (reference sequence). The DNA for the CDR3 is TGTGCCAGTAGCGGGACAGTGAGCTCCTACGAGCAGTACTTC. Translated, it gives CASSGTVSSYEQYF.

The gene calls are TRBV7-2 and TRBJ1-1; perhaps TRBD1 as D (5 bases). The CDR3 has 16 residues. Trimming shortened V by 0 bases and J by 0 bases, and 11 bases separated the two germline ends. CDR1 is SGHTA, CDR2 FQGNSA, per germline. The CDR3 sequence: CASSLAGRGLNTEAFF. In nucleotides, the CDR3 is TGTGCCAGCAGCTTAGCGGGGCGGGGTCTGAACACTGAAGCTTTCTTT.

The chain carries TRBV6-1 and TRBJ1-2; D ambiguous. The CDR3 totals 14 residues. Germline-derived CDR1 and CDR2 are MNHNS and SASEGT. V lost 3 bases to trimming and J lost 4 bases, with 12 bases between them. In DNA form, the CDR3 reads TGTGCCAGCAGTGAGAGCCCTCTTGGCTATGGCTACACCTTC. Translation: CASSESPLGYGYTF.

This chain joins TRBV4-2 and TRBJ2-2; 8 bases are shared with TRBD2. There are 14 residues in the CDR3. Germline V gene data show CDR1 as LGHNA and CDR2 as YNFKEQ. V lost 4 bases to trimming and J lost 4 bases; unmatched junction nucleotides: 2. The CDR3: CASSLSGTTGELFF. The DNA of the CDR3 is TGTGCCAGCAGCCTTAGCGGGACCACCGGGGAGCTGTTTTTT.

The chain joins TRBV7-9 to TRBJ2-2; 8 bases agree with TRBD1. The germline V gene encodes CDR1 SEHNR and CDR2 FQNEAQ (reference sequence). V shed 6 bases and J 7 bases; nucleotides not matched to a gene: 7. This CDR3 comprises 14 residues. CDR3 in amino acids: CASRRQGSHGELFF. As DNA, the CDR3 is TGTGCCAGCAGACGACAGGGGTCGCACGGGGAGCTGTTTTTT.